This record covers a single TCR beta chain. Antigen unknown. This entry belongs to a study of OX40 agonist ivuxolimab in advanced cancers. Overall study: Recorded diagnoses for dose-escalation patients were hepatocellular carcinoma, melanoma, renal cell or head and neck cancer.

Clones were sequenced by immunoSEQ multiplex PCR, and TCRdb holds only the in-frame ones, with some missing. The sample consists of around 95,000 clones, approximately 90% of them appearing once. CDR3 length: 16 amino acids. V lost 3 bases to trimming and J lost 7 bases; unmatched junction nucleotides: 14. Germline CDR1 is MGHRA and CDR2 is YSYEKL. Findings and caveats of the study: Researchers did not determine the expanded peripheral T cells' antigen specificity.

The source is an adult with an advanced solid tumor such as melanoma, head and neck, liver or kidney cancer. The sequencing used CD4+ or CD8+ T cells sorted from blood, collected in a trial of the OX40 agonist ivuxolimab. The chain recombines TRBV4-1 with TRBJ1-2; 7 bases are a match to TRBD1. Written as DNA, the CDR3 is TGCGCCAGCAGCCAGGAAGGGGGCGCGATCTCTCTTGGCTACACCTTC. Its translation is CASSQEGGAISLGYTF.